These 9 T cell receptor beta chains were sequenced from one sample in a study of Tregs in tolerant kidney transplant recipients (dated by TCRdb to between 2018 and 2020). Receptors were amplified or captured by the immunoSEQ multiplex PCR assay. The source is immuneACCESS, and TCRdb retained only in-frame sequences with V and J called. Part of the clones is not carried over; for the studies checked, unresolved V genes explain less than half of this, and the remainder is unexplained. For this sample there are about 64,000 clones; 95% to 98% appear just once. The ten largest clones capture approximately 0.34% of the sample. This specimen's time point label, per the study, means: blood sample drawn before combined kidney and bone marrow transplant. Sequences were derived from Tregs from blood, sampled before the transplant. The receptors derive from a human donor who received a combined kidney and bone marrow transplant.

The V and J genes are TRBV28 and TRBJ1-2, with 11 bases that match TRBD1. The V gene end was trimmed by 5 bases and the J gene end by 8 bases; junction bases not matched to a gene: 7. Looked up from germline, CDR1 is MDHEN and CDR2 is SYDVKM. The CDR3 has 14 amino acids. CDR3 bases: TGTGCCAGCAGTGAAGGACAGGGGGCAGGAGGCTACACCTTC. Its translation is CASSEGQGAGGYTF.

The chain joins TRBV5-5 to TRBJ2-5; D is unresolved. The last part of the DNA fits TRBJ2-7 better; the J call may be wrong. Germline V CDR1 and CDR2: SGHKS, YYEKEE (reference sequence). This CDR3 region has 12 residues. In DNA form, the CDR3 reads TGTGCCAGCAGCTTGGTAGCTTACGAGCAGTACTTC. It encodes CASSLVAYEQYF.

V usage is TRBV7-8 and J usage is TRBJ1-5, with D tentatively TRBD1 (5 bases). The germline V gene encodes CDR1 SGHVS and CDR2 FQNEAQ. The CDR3 has 15 amino acids. The V gene lost 5 bases and the J gene lost 0 bases, with 11 bases spanning the gap. The CDR3 region has the DNA TGTGCCAGCAGCCCCAGGGCTGTTAGCAATCAGCCCCAGCATTTT. Protein: CASSPRAVSNQPQHF.

V gene TRBV13 combines with J gene TRBJ2-1; 11 nucleotides match TRBD2. Per the germline V gene, CDR1 is PRHDT and CDR2 is FYEKMQ (reference sequence). The CDR3 extends over 16 amino acids. The V segment lost 5 bases and the J segment 7 bases; nucleotides outside the gene matches: 10. Here the CDR3 reads CASSRTRTSGLNEQFF. DNA of the CDR3: TGTGCCAGCAGCCGAACCCGGACTAGCGGGCTAAATGAGCAGTTCTTC.

The J gene is TRBJ1-2, the V gene TRBV30; TRBD1 agrees at 11 bases. CDR3 length equals 13 residues. Germline V gene data show CDR1 as GTSNPN and CDR2 as SVGIG (reference sequence). V trimming: 5 bases; J trimming: 2 bases; junction bases outside the gene matches: 1. Here the CDR3 DNA reads TGTGCCTGGCGGGACAGGGGGAACTATGGCTACACCTTC. It translates to CAWRDRGNYGYTF.

V gene TRBV20-1 combines with J gene TRBJ1-3; D unresolved. Germline V gene data show CDR1 as DFQATT and CDR2 as SNEGSKA (reference sequence). Trimming took 3 bases from V and 11 from J, leaving 11 bases between them. The CDR3 runs to 11 residues. In DNA form, the CDR3 reads TGCAGTGCTAGCCGCCCCGGGTCCATATATTTT. Translating gives CSASRPGSIYF.

The chain couples TRBV10-3 to TRBJ1-3; 8 bases line up with TRBD1. With 5 bases clipped from V and 1 base from J, the junction kept 4 bases outside the gene matches. The CDR3 length is 15 residues. From germline, CDR1 is ENHRY and CDR2 SYGVKD. The CDR3 DNA follows: TGTGCCATCAGTAGGGGACAGGAGTCTGGAAACACCATATATTTT. Its translation: CAISRGQESGNTIYF.

The genes are TRBV9 and TRBJ2-5; tentatively, D is TRBD1 (5 bases). The ends were cut back, 7 bases at V and 5 bases at J, with 15 bases in the middle. The CDR3 covers 13 residues. Germline lookup yields CDR1 SGDLS and CDR2 YYNGEE. The CDR3 region has the DNA TGTGCCAGCCAAACCGGACCAGGGGAGACCCAGTACTTC. Amino acid sequence: CASQTGPGETQYF.

The V gene is TRBV7-9, the J gene TRBJ1-2; D perhaps matches TRBD1 (6 bases). The V gene lost 5 bases and the J gene lost 4 bases, with 14 bases spanning the gap. In germline, CDR1 is SEHNR, CDR2 FQNEAQ (reference sequence). The CDR3 has 14 residues. CDR3 residues: CASSLKSQGYGYTF. CDR3 DNA sequence: TGTGCCAGCAGCCTCAAATCACAGGGCTATGGCTACACCTTC.